This passage covers 18 T cell receptor beta chains from one sample sequenced in a study of OX40 agonist ivuxolimab in advanced cancers. This table comes from immunoSEQ multiplex PCR, and its TCRdb copy is limited to in-frame clones, with some not included. The repertoire holds 70,000 to 95,000 clones, with more than 85% as singletons. The specimen comprised CD4+ or CD8+ T cells sorted from blood, sampled in a trial of the OX40 agonist ivuxolimab. The receptors come from an adult with an advanced solid tumor such as melanoma, head and neck, liver or kidney cancer.

The CDR3 DNA sequence: TGCGCCAGCAGCTCCGGACTAGCGGGAGGGCGCTCCTACAATGAGCAGTTCTTC. Its translation is CASSSGLAGGRSYNEQFF. The V and J genes are TRBV5-1 and TRBJ2-1; 15 nucleotides align to TRBD2. Losses at the gene ends were 3 bases for V and 0 bases for J; bases not matched to a gene: 4. CDR1 SGHRS and CDR2 YFSETQ come from the germline V gene. The CDR3 is made up of 18 amino acids. The full variable domain, completed using reference TRBV5-1 and TRBJ2-1, is KAGVTQTPRYLIKTRGQQVTLSCSPISGHRSVSWYQQTPGQGLQFLFEYFSETQRNKGNFPGRFSGRQFSNSRSEMNVSTLELGDSALYLCASSSGLAGGRSYNEQFFGPGTRLTVL.

The rearrangement links TRBV19 to TRBJ2-2; tentative D call: TRBD1 (6 bases). The germline gives CDR1 LNHDA, CDR2 SQIVND (reference sequence). The ends were cut back, 2 bases at V and 0 bases at J, with 25 bases in the middle. CDR3 length equals 21 residues. The CDR3 reads CASSIRRGGQIRTPNTGELFF. The CDR3 DNA reads TGTGCCAGTAGTATAAGGCGTGGGGGACAAATTCGGACTCCGAACACCGGGGAGCTGTTTTTT.

This clone was recorded only once. V is TRBV28 and J is TRBJ2-2; 10 nucleotides align to TRBD1. Germline V gene data show CDR1 as MDHEN and CDR2 as SYDVKM. There are 16 residues in the CDR3. V lost 4 bases to trimming and J lost 7 bases; unmatched junction nucleotides: 9. The CDR3 is CASSSQKGQGYGELFF. In DNA form, the CDR3 reads TGTGCCAGCAGTTCCCAGAAGGGACAGGGGTACGGGGAGCTGTTTTTT. The complete variable domain, with remaining parts taken from reference TRBV28 and TRBJ2-2, reads DVKVTQSSRYLVKRTGEKVFLECVQDMDHENMFWYRQDPGLGLRLIYFSYDVKMKEKGDIPEGYSVSREKKERFSLILESASTNQTSMYLCASSSQKGQGYGELFFGEGSRLTVL.

The rearrangement uses TRBV9 and TRBJ2-1, with 9 bases lining up with TRBD2. CDR3 length: 14 residues. CDR1 and CDR2 from the germline V gene are SGDLS and YYNGEE. V lost 4 bases, J lost 8 bases, and 7 bases stayed unmatched. CDR3: CASSPGLAWHEQFF. CDR3 DNA sequence: TGTGCCAGCAGCCCTGGACTAGCGTGGCATGAGCAGTTCTTC.

This clone came up a few times. The chain couples TRBV5-1 to TRBJ1-1; the D is unclear. CDR1 and CDR2 from the germline V gene are SGHRS and YFSETQ. The CDR3 length is 14 residues. V lost 4 bases and J 5 bases, leaving 15 bases between the germline ends. CDR3 sequence (DNA): TGCGCCAGCAGCGTCACTAGTCCTGGAACTGAAGCTTTCTTT. Translation: CASSVTSPGTEAFF.

This clone was seen a few times. The CDR3 sequence: CASSLGGRTEAFF. The CDR3, as DNA: TGTGCCAGCAGCTTGGGGGGAAGAACTGAAGCTTTCTTT. This chain uses TRBV5-4 with TRBJ1-1; D is ambiguous. Trimming took 0 bases from V and 5 from J, leaving 8 bases between them. Germline V gives CDR1 SGHNT, CDR2 YYREEE (reference sequence). The CDR3 loop spans 13 amino acids.

This sequence joins TRBV28 and TRBJ1-2; D ambiguous. CDR1 and CDR2 from the germline V gene are MDHEN and SYDVKM. Trimming removed 6 bases from V and 0 bases from J, with 8 bases in between. There are 13 residues in the CDR3. The CDR3 DNA sequence: TGTGCCAGCAGAGTTACAGCTAACTATGGCTACACCTTC. Translating it yields CASRVTANYGYTF.

The chain links TRBV6-6 to TRBJ2-1; TRBD2 might be the D (6 bases). The CDR3 totals 15 residues. V shed 0 bases and J shed 9 bases, with 15 bases lying between them. Germline loops: CDR1 MNHNY, CDR2 SVGAGI (reference sequence). In nucleotides, the CDR3 is TGTGCCAGCAGTTACTCCGGGACTTCCCAAGGTGAGCAGTTCTTC. It yields the protein CASSYSGTSQGEQFF.

The chain employs TRBV28 and TRBJ2-3, with 7 bases identical to TRBD2. CDR3 length: 15 residues. The J segment lost 0 bases and the V segment lost 6 bases, leaving 6 bases of the junction unmatched. Germline lookup yields CDR1 MDHEN and CDR2 SYDVKM. CDR3 coding DNA: TGTGCCAGCAGCGGGCTGGGGGGGAGCACAGATACGCAGTATTTT. Translation gives CASSGLGGSTDTQYF.

The genes are TRBV7-2 and TRBJ2-3; no clear D gene. The germline V gene has CDR1 SGHTA and CDR2 FQGNSA. The length of the CDR3 is 12 residues. Trimming took off 3 bases at V and 6 bases at J, with 7 bases between the two ends. CDR3 residues: CASSLFFDTQYF. CDR3 nucleotides: TGTGCCAGCAGCTTGTTTTTTGATACGCAGTATTTT.

This clone was detected once. This chain uses TRBV21-1 with TRBJ1-1; no DNA check was done on the table's D call, TRBD1. TRBV21-1 is shown as a pseudogene. The CDR3 is 19 amino acids. This CDR3 reads CASSKALGDRAPMNTEAFF. In DNA, the CDR3 is TGTGCCAGCAGCAAAGCGTTGGGGGACAGGGCACCAATGAACACTGAAGCTTTCTTT.

The chain links TRBV18 to TRBJ2-7; TRBD2 matches 13 bases. V was clipped by 0 bases and J by 6 bases; unmatched bases: 5. The CDR3 has 16 amino acids. Germline V CDR1 and CDR2: KGHSH, LQKENI. CDR3 nucleotide sequence: TGTGCCAGCTCACCACCGGCAGGGACTAGCGGGACCGAGCAGTACTTC. Amino acid sequence: CASSPPAGTSGTEQYF.

The rearrangement joins TRBV10-3 to TRBJ2-2; unclear D gene. The CDR3 length is 14 residues. Germline V gives CDR1 ENHRY, CDR2 SYGVKD. V was trimmed by 0 bases and J by 8 bases, leaving 10 bases between them. CDR3 in DNA: TGTGCCATCAGTGAGTCGTTCCAGCCGGGGGAGCTGTTTTTT. Its translation is CAISESFQPGELFF.

V and J are TRBV7-2 and TRBJ1-4; 11 bases map to TRBD1. The CDR3 spans 17 residues. Trimming cost V 4 bases and J 3 bases; bases outside gene matches: 7. Germline lookup yields CDR1 SGHTA and CDR2 FQGNSA. The CDR3 spells CASSSTGQGVANEKLFF. CDR3 bases: TGTGCCAGCAGCTCTACGGGACAGGGGGTGGCTAATGAAAAACTGTTTTTT.

The chain combines TRBV2 with TRBJ1-5; 8 bases fit TRBD1. This CDR3 has 13 amino acids. Trimming at V came to 7 bases and at J to 6 bases, leaving 5 bases not matched to a gene. CDR1 is SNHLY and CDR2 is FYNNEI in the germline V gene. The CDR3: CASMGQERQPQHF. The DNA for the CDR3 is TGTGCCAGCATGGGACAGGAACGTCAGCCCCAGCATTTT.

V usage is TRBV15 and J usage is TRBJ2-5; D unclear. V lost 1 base and J 2 bases, leaving 8 bases between the germline ends. From germline, CDR1 is LNHNV and CDR2 YYDKDF (reference sequence). This CDR3 comprises 14 residues. CDR3 in DNA: TGTGCCACCAGCAGAGCTTACAGTCAAGAGACCCAGTACTTC. It specifies CATSRAYSQETQYF.

This clone was counted only a few times. The V and J genes are TRBV14 and TRBJ1-2, with D uncertain. The CDR3 has 15 amino acids. In germline, CDR1 is SGHDN, CDR2 FVKESK. V gave up 0 bases and J gave up 7 bases, with 15 bases separating them. CDR3 nucleotides: TGTGCCAGCAGCCAAGATCGGGGTTCAGCGGGTGGCTACACCTTC. Translating gives CASSQDRGSAGGYTF.

The chain combines TRBV18 with TRBJ2-5; D call uncertain. Germline CDR1 is KGHSH and CDR2 is LQKENI. V dropped 2 bases and J dropped 5 bases, with 9 bases sitting between them. This CDR3 spans 13 amino acids. The CDR3 region is CASSPGPRETQYF. CDR3 DNA: TGTGCCAGCTCACCAGGCCCAAGGGAGACCCAGTACTTC.